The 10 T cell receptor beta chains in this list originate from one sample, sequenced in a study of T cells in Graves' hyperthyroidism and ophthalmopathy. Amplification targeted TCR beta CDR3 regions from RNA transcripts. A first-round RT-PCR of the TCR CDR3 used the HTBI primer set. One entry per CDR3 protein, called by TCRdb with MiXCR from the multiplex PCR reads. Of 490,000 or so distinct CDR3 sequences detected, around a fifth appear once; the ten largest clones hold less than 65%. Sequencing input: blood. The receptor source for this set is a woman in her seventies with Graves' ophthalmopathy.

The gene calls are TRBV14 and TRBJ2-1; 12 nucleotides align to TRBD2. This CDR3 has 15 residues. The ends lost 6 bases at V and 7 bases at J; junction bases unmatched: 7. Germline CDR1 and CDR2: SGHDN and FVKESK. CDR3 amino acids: CASSRLAGEGNEQFF. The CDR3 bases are TGTGCCAGCAGTCGACTAGCGGGAGAGGGAAATGAGCAGTTCTTC.

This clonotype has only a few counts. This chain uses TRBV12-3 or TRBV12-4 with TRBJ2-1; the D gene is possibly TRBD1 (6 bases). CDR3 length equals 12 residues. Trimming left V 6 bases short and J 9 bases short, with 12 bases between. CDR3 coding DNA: TGTGCCAGCAGACAGGGCCCTAGTGAGCAGTTCTTC. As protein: CASRQGPSEQFF.

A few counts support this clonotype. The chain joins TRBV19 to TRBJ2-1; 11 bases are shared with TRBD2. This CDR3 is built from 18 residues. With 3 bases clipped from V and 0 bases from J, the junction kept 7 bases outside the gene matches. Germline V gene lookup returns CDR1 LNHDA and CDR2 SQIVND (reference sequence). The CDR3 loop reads CASSILLAGGPSYNEQFF. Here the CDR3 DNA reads TGTGCCAGTAGTATCCTGCTAGCGGGAGGCCCCTCCTACAATGAGCAGTTCTTC. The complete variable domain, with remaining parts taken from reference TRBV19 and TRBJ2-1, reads DGGITQSPKYLFRKEGQNVTLSCEQNLNHDAMYWYRQDPGQGLRLIYYSQIVNDFQKGDIAEGYSVSREKKESFPLTVTSAQKNPTAFYLCASSILLAGGPSYNEQFFGPGTRLTVL.

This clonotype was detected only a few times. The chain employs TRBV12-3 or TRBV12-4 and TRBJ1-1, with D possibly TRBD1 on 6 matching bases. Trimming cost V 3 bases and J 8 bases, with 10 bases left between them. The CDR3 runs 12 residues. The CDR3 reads CASSFSTGEAFF. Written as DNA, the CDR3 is TGTGCCAGCAGTTTTAGTACAGGGGAAGCTTTCTTT.

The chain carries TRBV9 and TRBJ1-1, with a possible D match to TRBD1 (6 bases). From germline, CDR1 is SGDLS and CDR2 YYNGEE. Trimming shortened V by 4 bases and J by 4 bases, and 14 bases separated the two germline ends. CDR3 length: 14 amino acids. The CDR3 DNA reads TGTGCCAGCAGCTTTCGCCTGGGGGCCACTGAAGCTTTCTTT. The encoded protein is CASSFRLGATEAFF. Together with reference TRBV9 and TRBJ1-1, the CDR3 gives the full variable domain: DSGVTQTPKHLITATGQRVTLRCSPRSGDLSVYWYQQSLDQGLQFLIQYYNGEERAKGNILERFSAQQFPDLHSELNLSSLELGDSALYFCASSFRLGATEAFFGQGTRLTVV.

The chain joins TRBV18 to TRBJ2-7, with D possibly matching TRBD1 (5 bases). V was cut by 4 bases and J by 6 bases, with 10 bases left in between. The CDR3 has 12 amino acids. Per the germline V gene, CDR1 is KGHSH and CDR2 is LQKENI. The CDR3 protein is CASSLDIREQYF. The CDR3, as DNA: TGTGCCAGCTCACTGGACATCCGCGAGCAGTACTTC.

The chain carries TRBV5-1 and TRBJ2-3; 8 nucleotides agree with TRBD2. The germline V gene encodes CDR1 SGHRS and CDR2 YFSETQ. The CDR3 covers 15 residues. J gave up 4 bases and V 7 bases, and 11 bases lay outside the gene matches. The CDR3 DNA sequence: TGCGCCAGCTACCGAACGGGAGGGGCTTCAGATACGCAGTATTTT. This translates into CASYRTGGASDTQYF.

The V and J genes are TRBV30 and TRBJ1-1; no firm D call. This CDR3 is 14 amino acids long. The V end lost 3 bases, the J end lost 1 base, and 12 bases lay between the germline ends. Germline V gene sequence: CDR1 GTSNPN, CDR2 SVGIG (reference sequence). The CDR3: CAWRRTHPNTEAFF. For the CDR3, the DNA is TGTGCCTGGAGGCGGACTCACCCGAACACTGAAGCTTTCTTT.

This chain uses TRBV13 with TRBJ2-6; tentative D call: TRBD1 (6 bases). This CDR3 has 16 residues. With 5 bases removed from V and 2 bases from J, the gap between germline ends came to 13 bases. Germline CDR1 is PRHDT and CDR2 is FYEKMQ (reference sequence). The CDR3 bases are TGTGCCAGCAGCACCTCCCCAGGGGCTGGGGCCAACGTCCTGACTTTC. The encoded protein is CASSTSPGAGANVLTF.

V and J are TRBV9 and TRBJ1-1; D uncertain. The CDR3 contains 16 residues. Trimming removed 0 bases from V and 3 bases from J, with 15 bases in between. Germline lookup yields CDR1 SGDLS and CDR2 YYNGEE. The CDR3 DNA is TGTGCCAGCAGCGTAGGGGCGAGGCTTGGGGACACTGAAGCTTTCTTT. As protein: CASSVGARLGDTEAFF.